The 22 T cell receptor beta chains below all came from one sample that was sequenced in a study of shared T cell receptors in the human thymus. Only in-frame clones appear in the TCRdb table, and some are missing; sequencing was by immunoSEQ multiplex PCR. The table has some 640,000 clones, around 87% seen once. The same data also went into a second study, on human thymus T cells.

Specimen: thymocytes. The source of these receptors is a boy under two years old with a congenital heart defect.

The rearrangement joins TRBV27 to TRBJ1-2; TRBD1 matches 9 bases. This CDR3 has 15 amino acids. Germline V lookup: CDR1 MNHEY, CDR2 SMNVEV (reference sequence). The junction had 11 bases not matched to a gene; V was cut back by 5 bases and J by 7 bases. CDR3 DNA: TGTGCCAGCAGTCCACTGTACAGGGGGCAGTCTGGCTACACCTTC. Its translation: CASSPLYRGQSGYTF.

V and J are TRBV5-6 and TRBJ1-2; no firm D call. Per the germline V gene, CDR1 is SGHDT and CDR2 is YYEEEE. The CDR3 spans 18 residues. Trimming removed 1 base at V and 0 bases at J, with 19 bases between. The CDR3 reads CASSLRRRAQLTNYGYTF. CDR3 in DNA: TGTGCCAGCAGCTTGCGGCGACGCGCACAGCTAACTAACTATGGCTACACCTTC.

The chain couples TRBV11-2 to TRBJ2-1; possibly TRBD2 for D (5 bases). The CDR3 has 12 amino acids. The V end lost 5 bases, the J end lost 10 bases, and 12 bases lay between the germline ends. Germline V gives CDR1 SGHAT, CDR2 FQNNGV. The CDR3 sequence: CASSPPGTEQFF. The DNA of the CDR3 is TGTGCCAGCAGCCCGCCGGGAACCGAGCAGTTCTTC. Combining the CDR3 with reference TRBV11-2 and TRBJ2-1 gives the whole variable domain EAGVAQSPRYKIIEKRQSVAFWCNPISGHATLYWYQQILGQGPKLLIQFQNNGVVDDSQLPKDRFSAERLKGVDSTLKIQPAKLEDSAVYLCASSPPGTEQFFGPGTRLTVL.

V usage is TRBV13 and J usage is TRBJ1-1, with D perhaps TRBD1 (6 bases). CDR3 length: 16 amino acids. With 5 bases removed from V and 0 bases from J, the gap between germline ends came to 16 bases. Per the germline V gene, CDR1 is PRHDT and CDR2 is FYEKMQ (reference sequence). CDR3 coding DNA: TGTGCCAGCAGCGTTAGACAGGTTGGTATGAACACTGAAGCTTTCTTT. Its translation: CASSVRQVGMNTEAFF.

This clone has just one count. The chain has TRBV4-3 and TRBJ2-1, with 9 bases that match TRBD2. After removal of 1 base from V and 2 bases from J, the junction contained 3 bases not matched to a gene. The CDR3 sequence is 16 residues long. Germline assignment: CDR1 LGHNA and CDR2 YSLEER. CDR3 bases: TGCGCCAGCAGCCAAGTAGCGGGGGATGCCTACAATGAGCAGTTCTTC. Translating gives CASSQVAGDAYNEQFF.

This chain connects TRBV28 to TRBJ2-3; D ambiguous. The CDR3 consists of 14 residues. Looked up from germline, CDR1 is MDHEN and CDR2 is SYDVKM. V lost 6 bases and J lost 2, with 12 bases in between. CDR3: CASSRSIPTDTQYF. Here the CDR3 DNA reads TGTGCCAGCAGCCGTTCTATTCCCACAGATACGCAGTATTTT.

This clone was observed once. V is TRBV19 and J is TRBJ2-3; 9 bases line up with TRBD1. The germline V gene has CDR1 LNHDA and CDR2 SQIVND (reference sequence). V shed 5 bases and J 2 bases; nucleotides not matched to a gene: 8. The length of the CDR3 is 16 residues. CDR3 loop: CASSPRDRDYTDTQYF. CDR3 nucleotides: TGTGCCAGTAGTCCTCGGGACAGGGATTACACAGATACGCAGTATTTT.

CDR3 in amino acids: CASSHRNHGTSSVPGELFF. As DNA, the CDR3 is TGCGCCAGCAGCCACCGAAATCACGGGACTAGCTCAGTACCCGGGGAGCTGTTTTTT. V and J are TRBV4-1 and TRBJ2-2; 9 bases align to TRBD2. The CDR3 is 19 amino acids. V lost 3 bases, J lost 6 bases, and 17 bases stayed unmatched. Germline values: CDR1 MGHRA, CDR2 YSYEKL.

This rearrangement joins TRBV28 to TRBJ2-7; D is undetermined. V lost 3 bases to trimming and J lost 3 bases, with 9 bases between them. The CDR3 loop spans 13 amino acids. CDR1 is MDHEN and CDR2 is SYDVKM in the germline V gene. In DNA form, the CDR3 reads TGTGCCAGCAGTTTTAACACGGGCTACGAGCAGTACTTC. Translation: CASSFNTGYEQYF.

For the CDR3, the DNA is TGTGCTAGTGGTTTGGCGTGGGCTGAGCAGTTCTTC. Encoded protein: CASGLAWAEQFF. The chain carries TRBV12-5 and TRBJ2-1; D gene uncertain. Trimming cost V 1 base and J 9 bases, with 7 bases left between them. This CDR3 region has 12 residues. Germline loops: CDR1 LGHNT, CDR2 FRNRAP. Based on the CDR3 plus reference TRBV12-5 and TRBJ2-1, the full variable domain is DARVTQTPRHKVTEMGQEVTMRCQPILGHNTVFWYRQTMMQGLELLAYFRNRAPLDDSGMPKDRFSAEMPDATLATLKIQPSEPRDSAVYFCASGLAWAEQFFGPGTRLTVL.

V usage is TRBV5-6 and J usage is TRBJ1-4; the match to TRBD1 covers 7 bases. CDR1 SGHDT and CDR2 YYEEEE come from the germline V gene. The CDR3 has 13 amino acids. The junction had 5 bases not matched to a gene; V was cut back by 1 base and J by 11 bases. The CDR3 region has the DNA TGTGCCAGCAGCTTGTATCCGACAGGGAAACTGTTTTTT. It specifies CASSLYPTGKLFF.

The V and J genes are TRBV19 and TRBJ2-4, with unresolved D. This CDR3 contains 11 residues. CDR1 is LNHDA and CDR2 is SQIVND in the germline V gene (reference sequence). V was clipped by 2 bases and J by 9 bases, with 5 bases between them. As DNA, the CDR3 is TGTGCCAGTAGTATATCTAGCATTCAGTACTTC. This sequence encodes CASSISSIQYF.

The chain has TRBV4-3 and TRBJ1-6; 7 bases map to TRBD1. CDR1 is LGHNA, CDR2 YSLEER, per germline. This CDR3 spans 19 amino acids. Germline trimming cut 4 bases from V and 10 bases from J; bases unmatched to any gene: 22. The CDR3 DNA is TGCGCCAGCAGCCCTACCCGGGTGGGCCGACAGGGAAAAAGGTCACCCCTCCACTTT. Protein sequence: CASSPTRVGRQGKRSPLHF.

The J gene is TRBJ2-3, the V gene TRBV4-3; 10 bases map to TRBD2. The germline CDR1 and CDR2 sequences are LGHNA and YSLEER. CDR3 length: 17 residues. V shed 2 bases and J 2 bases; nucleotides not matched to a gene: 7. The CDR3 region is CASSQRRGTSDTDTQYF. The CDR3 DNA reads TGCGCCAGCAGCCAACGCAGGGGGACTAGCGACACAGATACGCAGTATTTT.

V and J are TRBV15 and TRBJ1-5; no reliable D call. This CDR3 contains 20 residues. V lost 1 base to trimming and J lost 0 bases, with 22 bases between them. Germline V gives CDR1 LNHNV, CDR2 YYDKDF (reference sequence). The CDR3 region is CATSRGPPHLSGDSNQPQHF. The CDR3 DNA sequence: TGTGCCACCAGCAGAGGTCCCCCACATCTCAGCGGGGATAGCAATCAGCCCCAGCATTTT.

The V call is TRBV6-5, the J call TRBJ2-3, with 11 bases fitting TRBD2. The V segment lost 5 bases and the J segment 2 bases; nucleotides outside the gene matches: 3. Germline loops: CDR1 MNHEY, CDR2 SVGAGI. The CDR3 is 15 amino acids. The CDR3 DNA is TGTGCCAGCAGTAAGACTAGCGGGAACACAGATACGCAGTATTTT. Its translation is CASSKTSGNTDTQYF.

The chain couples TRBV18 to TRBJ2-2; TRBD1 matches 8 bases. V lost 1 base and J lost 4; bases outside the gene matches: 5. CDR1 and CDR2 (germline): KGHSH, LQKENI. The CDR3 spans 16 residues. CDR3 DNA: TGTGCCAGCTCACCACAGGACAGGGCCGGCACCGGGGAGCTGTTTTTT. It yields the protein CASSPQDRAGTGELFF.

The rearrangement uses TRBV7-9 and TRBJ1-4, with D possibly being TRBD1 (6 bases). V dropped 1 base and J dropped 8 bases, with 14 bases sitting between them. CDR1 is SEHNR, CDR2 FQNEAQ, per germline (reference sequence). The CDR3 spans 15 residues. The CDR3 nucleotides read TGTGCCAGCAGCTTAGGGCTGGGGGCTGGGGAAAAACTGTTTTTT. The encoded protein is CASSLGLGAGEKLFF. Full variable domain (missing parts from reference TRBV7-9 and TRBJ1-4): DTGVSQNPRHKITKRGQNVTFRCDPISEHNRLYWYRQTLGQGPEFLTYFQNEAQLEKSRLLSDRFSAERPKGSFSTLEIQRTEQGDSAMYLCASSLGLGAGEKLFFGSGTQLSVL.

This sequence joins TRBV4-3 and TRBJ2-6; TRBD2 matches at 10 bases. The ends lost 3 bases at V and 0 bases at J; junction bases unmatched: 17. Per germline, CDR1 LGHNA and CDR2 YSLEER. This CDR3 has 22 amino acids. Here the CDR3 DNA reads TGCGCCAGCAGCCACCGTACCGCTAGCGGGGGCCCACAAAACTCTGGGGCCAACGTCCTGACTTTC. Its protein product is CASSHRTASGGPQNSGANVLTF.

The chain is built from TRBV9 and TRBJ2-5, with 9 bases lining up with TRBD2. The CDR3 is 14 amino acids. Germline CDR1 SGDLS, CDR2 YYNGEE. Trimming at V came to 3 bases and at J to 4 bases, leaving 4 bases not matched to a gene. The CDR3 DNA follows: TGTGCCAGCAGCGCTAGCGGGGACGCAGAGACCCAGTACTTC. Translation: CASSASGDAETQYF.

V and J are TRBV9 and TRBJ2-3; 12 bases line up with TRBD2. The V segment lost 4 bases and the J segment 5 bases; nucleotides outside the gene matches: 11. The CDR3 has 17 amino acids. Germline V gene data show CDR1 as SGDLS and CDR2 as YYNGEE. DNA for the CDR3: TGTGCCAGCAGCCCTCAGCAACTAGCGGGGGGTGAAGATACGCAGTATTTT. Protein product: CASSPQQLAGGEDTQYF. Drawing the rest from reference TRBV9 and TRBJ2-3, the complete variable domain is DSGVTQTPKHLITATGQRVTLRCSPRSGDLSVYWYQQSLDQGLQFLIQYYNGEERAKGNILERFSAQQFPDLHSELNLSSLELGDSALYFCASSPQQLAGGEDTQYFGPGTRLTVL.

This rearrangement joins TRBV15 to TRBJ1-2, with 7 nucleotides matching TRBD1. This CDR3 is built from 13 residues. V shed 9 bases and J 7 bases; nucleotides not matched to a gene: 11. Per germline, CDR1 LNHNV and CDR2 YYDKDF (reference sequence). CDR3: CATGQKLHFGYTF. In DNA form, the CDR3 reads TGTGCCACGGGACAGAAGCTTCACTTTGGCTACACCTTC.